Each of the 19 T cell receptor beta chains below was sequenced from the same sample in a study of PD-1 blockade in classical Hodgkin lymphoma. The repertoire was sequenced with immunoSEQ multiplex PCR; TCRdb's copy has only in-frame clones and lacks some. The data contain some 52,000 clones, around nine tenths of them singletons. Time point in this sample: cycle 4 day 1 (C4D1), after five to seven weeks of nivolumab. With no exception, relapse followed autologous stem cell transplantation in all patients, and brentuximab vedotin exposure varied. The sequencing used peripheral blood mononuclear cells (PBMCs), collected before the fourth cycle of nivolumab. These receptors were collected from a human donor with classical Hodgkin lymphoma.

The gene calls are TRBV20-1 and TRBJ2-7, with unresolved D. Trimming left V 3 bases short and J 12 bases short, with 15 bases between. The V gene's germline CDR1 is DFQATT and CDR2 SNEGSKA (reference sequence). The CDR3 consists of 11 residues. CDR3 in DNA: TGCAGTGCTAGCCAGGCCCAATATCCGTACTTC. It codes for CSASQAQYPYF.

The genes are TRBV14 and TRBJ1-1; possible D gene TRBD1, 5 bases. This CDR3 is 14 amino acids long. V lost 4 bases to trimming and J lost 1 base, with 10 bases between them. Germline V gives CDR1 SGHDN, CDR2 FVKESK. Written as DNA, the CDR3 is TGTGCCAGCAGCCCCCGACAGTGGAACACTGAAGCTTTCTTT. It encodes CASSPRQWNTEAFF.

The chain combines TRBV4-1 with TRBJ2-1, with 10 bases matching TRBD2. With V trimmed by 1 base and J by 4 bases, 7 bases remained unmatched. The CDR3 spans 17 residues. Germline CDR1 is MGHRA and CDR2 is YSYEKL. This chain's CDR3 is CASSQGLAGVDYNEQFF. In nucleotides, the CDR3 is TGCGCCAGCAGCCAAGGGCTAGCGGGAGTCGATTACAATGAGCAGTTCTTC.

For this clone: An end of the junction differs from the germline gene, which may be a read error. The chain has TRBV6-4 and TRBJ2-1, with 7 bases identical to TRBD2. The CDR3 runs 18 residues. The V gene's germline CDR1 is MRHNA and CDR2 SNTAGT. The CDR3 DNA sequence: TGTGCCAGCAGCGACTTTGGGTCCCCAGGACTAGACTACAATGAGCAGTTCTTC. Amino acids: CASSDFGSPGLDYNEQFF.

About this clone itself: Mismatch with germline at one junction end may stem from a read error. The V call is TRBV15, the J call TRBJ2-3, with TRBD2 identical over 7 bases. Germline V CDR1 and CDR2: LNHNV, YYDKDF (reference sequence). This CDR3 has 15 amino acids. CDR3 residues: CATSRETAGADTQYF. CDR3 DNA: TGTGCCACCAGCCGAGAAACTGCGGGGGCAGATACGCAGTATTTT.

The CDR3 region has the DNA TGCGCCAGCAGCCAAGGGGCGCTTTCAGATACGCAGTATTTT. Translating it yields CASSQGALSDTQYF. The rearrangement links TRBV4-3 to TRBJ2-3; D is ambiguous. CDR1 is LGHNA, CDR2 YSLEER, per germline. Between the trimmed V and J ends, which lost 1 base and 4 bases, there was a span of 9 bases. This CDR3 spans 14 amino acids.

The rearrangement joins TRBV7-9 to TRBJ2-4, with D tentatively TRBD1 (6 bases). Per the germline V gene, CDR1 is SEHNR and CDR2 is FQNEAQ (reference sequence). Deletions cut 1 base from V and 14 bases from J, with 9 bases between. CDR3 length: 11 residues. The CDR3 nucleotides read TGTGCCAGCAGCTTAGGGGACATCGAGTACTTC. Protein product: CASSLGDIEYF. The variable domain in full, with the rest retrieved from reference TRBV7-9 and TRBJ2-4, is DTGVSQNPRHKITKRGQNVTFRCDPISEHNRLYWYRQTLGQGPEFLTYFQNEAQLEKSRLLSDRFSAERPKGSFSTLEIQRTEQGDSAMYLCASSLGDIEYFGAGTRLSVL.

This chain joins TRBV5-7 and TRBJ1-2; TRBD1 matches 8 bases. TRBV5-7 is an open reading frame whose function is uncertain. The CDR3 has 14 residues. V lost 4 bases, J lost 0 bases, and 2 bases stayed unmatched. For the CDR3, the DNA is TGTGCCAGCAGCCCACAGGGGGCTAACTATGGCTACACCTTC. This translates into CASSPQGANYGYTF.

V gene TRBV11-1 combines with J gene TRBJ2-7; TRBD1 matches at 9 bases. The CDR3 totals 14 residues. CDR1 and CDR2 (germline): SGHAT, FQDESV (reference sequence). Trimming removed 3 bases from V and 4 bases from J; junction bases left unmatched: 4. The CDR3 DNA reads as TGTGCCAGCAGCTTCCGGGACAGGGTGTACGAGCAGTACTTC. It specifies CASSFRDRVYEQYF.

Written as DNA, the CDR3 is TGTGCCAGCAGTAGCGGGCAGGGAGAGTCGGAGACCCAGTACTTC. Translation: CASSSGQGESETQYF. The chain employs TRBV28 and TRBJ2-5; possible D gene TRBD2, 6 bases. Germline V gene data show CDR1 as MDHEN and CDR2 as SYDVKM. The CDR3 is 15 residues long. V lost 5 bases and J lost 5, with 18 bases in between.

The chain's CDR3 is CASTSRGGQRTYGYTF. CDR3 bases: TGTGCCAGCACCAGTCGGGGGGGACAGAGGACGTATGGCTACACCTTC. The gene calls are TRBV27 and TRBJ1-2; 7 bases map to TRBD1. Trimming took 7 bases from V and 5 from J; bases not matched to a gene: 16. Germline V gene sequence: CDR1 MNHEY, CDR2 SMNVEV (reference sequence). The CDR3 extends over 16 amino acids.

This chain connects TRBV19 to TRBJ1-2; the D is unclear. The germline V gene encodes CDR1 LNHDA and CDR2 SQIVND (reference sequence). With 3 bases removed from V and 0 bases from J, the gap between germline ends came to 8 bases. The CDR3 sequence is 14 residues long. CDR3 region: CASSMGQANYGYTF. CDR3 coding DNA: TGTGCCAGTAGTATGGGTCAAGCTAACTATGGCTACACCTTC.

This chain links TRBV7-9 with TRBJ2-3; D tentatively fits TRBD1 or TRBD2 (5 bases each). This CDR3 spans 16 amino acids. Germline V gene sequence: CDR1 SEHNR, CDR2 FQNEAQ (reference sequence). The germline V and J ends were trimmed by 5 bases and 5 bases, with 20 bases remaining between them. CDR3 sequence: CASSPTPRDPGDTQYF. The CDR3 DNA follows: TGTGCCAGCAGCCCTACCCCCCGGGACCCGGGAGATACGCAGTATTTT.

The chain recombines TRBV28 with TRBJ1-6, with D possibly matching TRBD1 (5 bases). The germline gives CDR1 MDHEN, CDR2 SYDVKM. The CDR3 runs to 15 residues. V lost 3 bases and J 6 bases, leaving 12 bases between the germline ends. The CDR3 sequence: CASSFSGGRNSPLHF. CDR3 coding DNA: TGTGCCAGCAGTTTTTCCGGGGGACGTAATTCACCCCTCCACTTT.

CDR3 sequence (DNA): TGTGCCAGTAGTGACCCTAGCGGGAGCACAGATACGCAGTATTTT. Translating gives CASSDPSGSTDTQYF. This chain uses TRBV19 with TRBJ2-3; 8 positions agree with TRBD2. V shed 5 bases and J 0 bases; nucleotides not matched to a gene: 4. Germline-derived CDR1 and CDR2 are LNHDA and SQIVND (reference sequence). This CDR3 is 15 amino acids long.

V and J are TRBV7-8 and TRBJ2-1, with unresolved D. V shed 2 bases and J shed 6 bases, with 11 bases lying between them. There are 14 residues in the CDR3. Germline V gene data show CDR1 as SGHVS and CDR2 as FQNEAQ. CDR3 in DNA: TGTGCCAGCAGCTTATTTGGGGTGGGCAATGAGCAGTTCTTC. It yields the protein CASSLFGVGNEQFF.

CDR3 nucleotides: TGTGCCAGCAGTGAATCTGGGAGATCGGGAGAGACCCAGTACTTC. Its protein is CASSESGRSGETQYF. The chain uses TRBV2 and TRBJ2-5, with D possibly being TRBD2 (5 bases). V lost 2 bases and J lost 4, with 14 bases in between. The CDR3 is 15 residues long. CDR1 and CDR2 from the germline V gene are SNHLY and FYNNEI.

The rearrangement uses TRBV19 and TRBJ1-4; a weak D match, TRBD1 (6 bases). Germline V gene sequence: CDR1 LNHDA, CDR2 SQIVND (reference sequence). V lost 8 bases, J lost 8 bases, and 18 bases lay in between. The CDR3 is 14 residues long. CDR3 residues: CASAHSGVEEKLFF. DNA of the CDR3: TGTGCCAGTGCCCACTCAGGGGTGGAAGAAAAACTGTTTTTT. Looking up the rest from reference TRBV19 and TRBJ1-4 gives the full variable domain: DGGITQSPKYLFRKEGQNVTLSCEQNLNHDAMYWYRQDPGQGLRLIYYSQIVNDFQKGDIAEGYSVSREKKESFPLTVTSAQKNPTAFYLCASAHSGVEEKLFFGSGTQLSVL.

The CDR3 coding sequence is TGTGCCAGCAGTCCCTACTTGGGGAGCGGGGAGCTGTTTTTT. Amino acid sequence: CASSPYLGSGELFF. This chain connects TRBV27 to TRBJ2-2, with a weak D call TRBD2 (5 bases). V lost 5 bases and J lost 7, with 14 bases in between. The germline gives CDR1 MNHEY, CDR2 SMNVEV (reference sequence). This CDR3 is built from 14 residues.